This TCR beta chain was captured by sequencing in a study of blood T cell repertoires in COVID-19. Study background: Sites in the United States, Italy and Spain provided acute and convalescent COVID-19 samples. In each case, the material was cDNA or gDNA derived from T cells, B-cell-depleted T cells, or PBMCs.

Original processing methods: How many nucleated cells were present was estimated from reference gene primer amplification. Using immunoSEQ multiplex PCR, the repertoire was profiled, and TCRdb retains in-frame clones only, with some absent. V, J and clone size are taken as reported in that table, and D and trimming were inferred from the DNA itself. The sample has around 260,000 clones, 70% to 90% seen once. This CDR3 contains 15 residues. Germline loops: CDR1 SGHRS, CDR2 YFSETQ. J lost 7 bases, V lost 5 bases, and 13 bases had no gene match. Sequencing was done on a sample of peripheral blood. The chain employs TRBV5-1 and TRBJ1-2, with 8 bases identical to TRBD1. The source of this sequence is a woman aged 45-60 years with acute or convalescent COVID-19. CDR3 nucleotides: TGCGCCAGCAGTTCACAACCCGACAGGGGTGGTGGCTACACCTTC. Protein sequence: CASSSQPDRGGGYTF.